The clone carrying this T cell receptor (beta chain) has just a few counts. Its matching antigen is unknown. This sample is drawn from a study of cytomegalovirus exposure and HLA in healthy donors. Study conclusions and caveats: Some public TCRs appeared in many individuals, while most sequences were rare. There were around 160 TCR beta chains listed as cytomegalovirus-associated.

Germline CDR1 is SEHNR and CDR2 is FQNEAQ (reference sequence). V shed 5 bases and J 5 bases; nucleotides not matched to a gene: 11. The CDR3 consists of 16 residues. The assay was immunoSEQ multiplex PCR, and TCRdb's table has in-frame clones only and misses some. The sample yields 150,000 to 200,000 clones, nearly 90% seen once. The rearrangement joins TRBV7-9 to TRBJ2-1; 8 bases align to TRBD2. This sequence originates from a man aged 18 to 30 in good health and CMV-seropositive. Sequenced: PBMCs. This chain's CDR3 is CASSIGLAVYDNEQFF. CDR3 in DNA: TGTGCCAGCAGCATTGGACTAGCAGTATATGACAATGAGCAGTTCTTC.